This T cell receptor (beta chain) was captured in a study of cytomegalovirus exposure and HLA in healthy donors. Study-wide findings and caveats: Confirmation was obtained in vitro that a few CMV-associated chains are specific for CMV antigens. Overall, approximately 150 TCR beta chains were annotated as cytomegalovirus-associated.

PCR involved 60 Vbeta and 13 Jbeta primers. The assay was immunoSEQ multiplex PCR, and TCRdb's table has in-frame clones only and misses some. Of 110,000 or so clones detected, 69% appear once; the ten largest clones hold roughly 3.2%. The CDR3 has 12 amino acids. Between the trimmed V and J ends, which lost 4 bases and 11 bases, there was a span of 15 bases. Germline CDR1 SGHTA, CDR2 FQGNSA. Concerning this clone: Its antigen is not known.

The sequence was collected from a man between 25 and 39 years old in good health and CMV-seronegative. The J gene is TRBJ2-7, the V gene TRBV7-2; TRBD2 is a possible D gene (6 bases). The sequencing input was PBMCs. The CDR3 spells CASSSPPGVEYF. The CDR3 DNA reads TGTGCCAGCAGCTCCCCCCCGGGGGTTGAGTACTTC.